These 20 T cell receptor beta chains share one sample of origin, sequenced in a study of beta chain features in type 1 diabetes (dated by TCRdb to 2016 to 2018). The library was generated by the immunoSEQ multiplex PCR assay. The High Capacity cDNA Reverse Transcription Kit was used to reverse transcribe all of the isolated RNA, meaning that expressed TCRB transcripts were what got sequenced. TCRdb re-hosts the immuneACCESS table, in-frame sequences only. Its copies lack some clones; in the studies checked, an unresolved V gene accounts for under half of them, and the cause for the rest is not known. The sample table contains 860,000 or so clones; only one count was recorded for roughly 16% of them. The ten most abundant clones make up around 0.02% of the sample. Sequenced sample: naive CD4+ T cells from blood. The sample's cell subset or site label, in plain terms: true naive CD4+ T cells. These receptors came from a woman aged 18-30 years in good health.

This clone came up a few times. The chain uses TRBV7-2 and TRBJ2-7; possibly TRBD2 for D (6 bases). The CDR3 length is 15 residues. Germline CDR1 reads SGHTA; CDR2 reads FQGNSA. Trimming stripped 1 base from V and 0 bases from J, with 10 bases between. CDR3 DNA: TGTGCCAGCAGCTTAGGGTTAGCGGCCTCCTACGAGCAGTACTTC. It encodes CASSLGLAASYEQYF.

This clone has more than one count but fewer than ten. V usage is TRBV7-9 and J usage is TRBJ1-4, with 9 positions matching TRBD1. This CDR3 comprises 16 residues. Germline V gene sequence: CDR1 SEHNR, CDR2 FQNEAQ (reference sequence). V shed 1 base and J 8 bases; nucleotides not matched to a gene: 8. For the CDR3, the DNA is TGTGCCAGCAGCTTAGACCCGGGACAGGGTTTCGAAAAACTGTTTTTT. Protein product: CASSLDPGQGFEKLFF.

This clone was detected many times. This same CDR3 is encoded by further DNA sequences in the sample. V is TRBV10-3 and J is TRBJ1-4; 11 bases agree with TRBD1. CDR1 is ENHRY, CDR2 SYGVKD, per germline. The CDR3 runs to 13 residues. V dropped 6 bases and J dropped 6; count of bases not matched to a gene: 0. The CDR3: CAIRGQGDEKLFF. In DNA form, the CDR3 reads TGTGCCATCAGGGGACAGGGGGATGAAAAACTGTTTTTT.

This chain links TRBV25-1 with TRBJ2-5; D gene uncertain. The J call may be incorrect, as the DNA end agrees better with TRBJ2-7. In germline, CDR1 is MGHDK, CDR2 SYGVNS. The CDR3 loop spans 14 amino acids. The CDR3 DNA reads TGTGCCAGCAGTCCGATGGGGTTAGACTACGAGCAGTACTTC. Protein: CASSPMGLDYEQYF.

The chain combines TRBV14 with TRBJ2-5; the match to TRBD1 covers 10 bases. Trimming cost V 4 bases and J 9 bases; bases outside gene matches: 5. CDR1 is SGHDN and CDR2 is FVKESK in the germline V gene. This CDR3 is built from 13 residues. CDR3 residues: CASSPRDRGAQYF. The CDR3 DNA sequence: TGTGCCAGCAGCCCTAGGGACAGGGGAGCCCAGTACTTC.

V and J are TRBV27 and TRBJ1-2; 7 nucleotides line up with TRBD1. Germline V gene sequence: CDR1 MNHEY, CDR2 SMNVEV (reference sequence). J was trimmed by 2 bases and V by 5 bases; bases with no gene match: 8. The CDR3 has 15 residues. CDR3 DNA sequence: TGTGCCAGCAGTGATGTGAGACAGGGAAACTATGGCTACACCTTC. As protein: CASSDVRQGNYGYTF.

This clone was observed a handful of times. This chain connects TRBV5-6 to TRBJ1-1; 9 nucleotides match TRBD1. With 5 bases clipped from V and 7 bases from J, the junction kept 9 bases outside the gene matches. The CDR3 covers 14 residues. Germline CDR1 and CDR2: SGHDT and YYEEEE. CDR3 bases: TGTGCCAGCAGACCACAGGGGGCCCATAATGAAGCTTTCTTT. Protein: CASRPQGAHNEAFF.

V gene TRBV6-5 combines with J gene TRBJ1-1; unclear D gene. The CDR3 runs to 15 residues. The V end lost 0 bases, the J end lost 2 bases, and 10 bases lay between the germline ends. Germline assignment: CDR1 MNHEY and CDR2 SVGAGI. CDR3 coding DNA: TGTGCCAGCAGTTACTCTGGGCTGATCAACACTGAAGCTTTCTTT. Translation: CASSYSGLINTEAFF.

This clone was counted a few times. This sample includes further DNA sequences coding for the same CDR3. The rearrangement uses TRBV28 and TRBJ2-5; D perhaps matches TRBD2 (5 bases). V gave up 6 bases and J gave up 0 bases, with 8 bases separating them. Per the germline V gene, CDR1 is MDHEN and CDR2 is SYDVKM. The CDR3 is made up of 13 amino acids. CDR3 nucleotides: TGTGCCAGCAGCCCCGGGGACCAAGAGACCCAGTACTTC. This sequence encodes CASSPGDQETQYF.

The rearrangement joins TRBV21-1 to TRBJ2-3; the DNA was not compared with TRBD1, the D call given in the table. TRBV21-1 is shown as a pseudogene. The CDR3 has 16 amino acids. The CDR3 loop is CASSKGQGSMTDTQYF. In DNA, the CDR3 is TGTGCCAGCAGCAAGGGACAGGGGAGCATGACAGATACGCAGTATTTT.

This clone was counted between two and nine times. This sequence joins TRBV6-6 and TRBJ2-1, with D uncertain. CDR1 and CDR2 from the germline V gene are MNHNY and SVGAGI (reference sequence). The CDR3 covers 14 residues. With 7 bases removed from V and 0 bases from J, the gap between germline ends came to 10 bases. CDR3 nucleotide sequence: TGTGCCAGCAATCCCTTAAGCTCCTACAATGAGCAGTTCTTC. Its protein product is CASNPLSSYNEQFF.

CDR3 region: CATSRPVGYEQFF. The DNA of the CDR3 is TGTGCCACCAGCAGACCGGTAGGCTATGAGCAGTTCTTC. The V and J genes are TRBV15 and TRBJ2-1, with unresolved D. Germline CDR1 and CDR2: LNHNV and YYDKDF (reference sequence). V lost 2 bases to trimming and J lost 8 bases, with 10 bases between them. The CDR3 contains 13 residues.

V and J are TRBV27 and TRBJ1-1; D not resolved. V gave up 4 bases and J gave up 4 bases, with 22 bases separating them. The CDR3 sequence is 17 residues long. Germline CDR1 is MNHEY and CDR2 is SMNVEV (reference sequence). In nucleotides, the CDR3 is TGTGCCAGCAGTTCCAAAACACTAAACATACGTGGCACTGAAGCTTTCTTT. This translates into CASSSKTLNIRGTEAFF.

This chain connects TRBV5-1 to TRBJ2-1; no clear D gene. Trimming removed 3 bases at V and 5 bases at J, with 3 bases between. This CDR3 has 11 amino acids. Germline assignment: CDR1 SGHRS and CDR2 YFSETQ. In DNA form, the CDR3 reads TGCGCCAGCAGCTACCACAATGAGCAGTTCTTC. Amino acid sequence: CASSYHNEQFF.

This clone was seen more than once but under ten times. The gene calls are TRBV6-6 and TRBJ2-3; 8 positions match TRBD1. With V trimmed by 6 bases and J by 7 bases, 6 bases remained unmatched. Germline-derived CDR1 and CDR2 are MNHNY and SVGAGI (reference sequence). The CDR3 length is 13 residues. CDR3 sequence reads: CASRGTGVHTQYF. The CDR3 coding sequence is TGTGCCAGCAGGGGGACAGGCGTTCATACGCAGTATTTT.

The chain couples TRBV13 to TRBJ2-3; D is uncertain. Germline CDR1 and CDR2: PRHDT and FYEKMQ (reference sequence). The V and J ends lost 6 bases and 0 bases respectively, with 7 bases between them. The CDR3 spans 13 residues. CDR3 sequence: CASRKSSTDTQYF. The CDR3 DNA reads as TGTGCCAGCAGAAAATCTAGCACAGATACGCAGTATTTT.

This sequence joins TRBV7-2 and TRBJ2-7; D remains unclear. With 4 bases removed from V and 4 bases from J, the gap between germline ends came to 11 bases. The CDR3 is 13 residues long. Germline V CDR1 and CDR2: SGHTA, FQGNSA. The CDR3 nucleotides read TGTGCCAGCAGCTCCTTTATGGAGTACGAGCAGTACTTC. Amino acids: CASSSFMEYEQYF. The variable domain in full, with the rest retrieved from reference TRBV7-2 and TRBJ2-7, is GAGVSQSPSNKVTEKGKDVELRCDPISGHTALYWYRQSLGQGLEFLIYFQGNSAPDKSGLPSDRFSAERTGGSVSTLTIQRTQQEDSAVYLCASSSFMEYEQYFGPGTRLTVT.

The rearrangement uses TRBV18 and TRBJ2-1, with 13 bases that match TRBD2. V lost 3 bases and J lost 7; bases outside the gene matches: 3. Germline CDR1 and CDR2: KGHSH and LQKENI. The CDR3 is 15 residues long. CDR3 in amino acids: CASSPGLAGRNEQFF. The CDR3 coding sequence is TGTGCCAGCTCACCGGGACTAGCGGGACGGAATGAGCAGTTCTTC.

The chain links TRBV5-1 to TRBJ2-5; possibly TRBD2 for D (6 bases). Germline V gene lookup returns CDR1 SGHRS and CDR2 YFSETQ. The CDR3 spans 13 residues. V was clipped by 4 bases and J by 3 bases, with 10 bases between them. CDR3 in DNA: TGCGCCAGCAGCGTAGGACTAAAAGAGACCCAGTACTTC. Protein: CASSVGLKETQYF.

This rearrangement joins TRBV25-1 to TRBJ2-2; 9 nucleotides line up with TRBD1. V lost 3 bases and J lost 5; bases outside the gene matches: 4. The CDR3 runs 15 residues. Germline V gene sequence: CDR1 MGHDK, CDR2 SYGVNS. For the CDR3, the DNA is TGTGCCAGCAGTGACTTACAGGGGGCAACCGGGGAGCTGTTTTTT. It is translated as CASSDLQGATGELFF.